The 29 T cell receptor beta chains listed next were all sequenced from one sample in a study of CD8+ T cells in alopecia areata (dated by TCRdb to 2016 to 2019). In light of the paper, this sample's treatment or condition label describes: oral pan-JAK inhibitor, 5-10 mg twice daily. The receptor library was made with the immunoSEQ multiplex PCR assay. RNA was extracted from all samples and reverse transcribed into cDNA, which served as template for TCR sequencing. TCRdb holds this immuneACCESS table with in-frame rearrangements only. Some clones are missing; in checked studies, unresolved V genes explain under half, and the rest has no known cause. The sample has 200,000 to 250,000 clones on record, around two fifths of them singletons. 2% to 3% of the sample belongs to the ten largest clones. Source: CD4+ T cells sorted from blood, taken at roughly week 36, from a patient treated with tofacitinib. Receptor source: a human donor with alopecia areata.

CDR3 sequence (DNA): TGTGCCAGTACACCCCCAGGGGGGGACTATGGCTACACCTTC. Translated, it gives CASTPPGGDYGYTF. The J gene is TRBJ1-2, the V gene TRBV19, with TRBD1 matching 7 bases. CDR3 length: 14 residues. J gave up 3 bases and V 7 bases, and 8 bases lay outside the gene matches. Germline V gene sequence: CDR1 LNHDA, CDR2 SQIVND (reference sequence).

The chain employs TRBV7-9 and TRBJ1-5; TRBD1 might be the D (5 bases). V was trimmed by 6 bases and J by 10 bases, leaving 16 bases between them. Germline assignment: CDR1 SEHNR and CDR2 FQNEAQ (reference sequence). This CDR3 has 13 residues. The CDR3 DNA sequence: TGTGCCAGCAGTCCTCAGGGCCCACATCCCCAGCATTTT. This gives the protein CASSPQGPHPQHF.

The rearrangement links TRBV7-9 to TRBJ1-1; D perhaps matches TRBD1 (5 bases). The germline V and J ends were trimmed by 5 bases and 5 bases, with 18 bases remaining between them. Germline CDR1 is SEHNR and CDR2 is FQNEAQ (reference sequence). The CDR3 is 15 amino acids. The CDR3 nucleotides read TGTGCCAGCAGCCCAACCGCGCCGGGGGTGACTGAAGCTTTCTTT. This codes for CASSPTAPGVTEAFF.

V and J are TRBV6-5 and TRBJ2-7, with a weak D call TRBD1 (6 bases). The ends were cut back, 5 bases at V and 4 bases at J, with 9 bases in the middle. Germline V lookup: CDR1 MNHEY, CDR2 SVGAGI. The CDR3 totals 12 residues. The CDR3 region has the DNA TGTGCCAGCAGTGAACAGGGATACGAGCAGTACTTC. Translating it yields CASSEQGYEQYF.

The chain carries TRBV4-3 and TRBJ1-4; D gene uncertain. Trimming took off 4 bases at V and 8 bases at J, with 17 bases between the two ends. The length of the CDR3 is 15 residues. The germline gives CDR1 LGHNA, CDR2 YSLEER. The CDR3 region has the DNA TGCGCCAGCAGCCCCCGAGGAGGTGCCCGGGAAAAACTGTTTTTT. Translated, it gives CASSPRGGAREKLFF.

CDR3 nucleotides: TGCAGCGTTGAAGGGAATCGACTAGCGGGTCGATGGGGGAATGAGCAGTTCTTC. Protein: CSVEGNRLAGRWGNEQFF. The chain uses TRBV29-1 and TRBJ2-1, with 10 bases identical to TRBD2. J lost 7 bases, V lost 1 base, and 16 bases had no gene match. The CDR3 contains 18 residues. Looked up from germline, CDR1 is SQVTM and CDR2 is ANQGSEA.

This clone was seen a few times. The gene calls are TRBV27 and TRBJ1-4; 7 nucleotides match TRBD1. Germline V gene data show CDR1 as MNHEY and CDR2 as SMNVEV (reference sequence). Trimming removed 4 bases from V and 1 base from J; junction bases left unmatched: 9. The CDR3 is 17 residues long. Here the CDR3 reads CASSSTGTTVTNEKLFF. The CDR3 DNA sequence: TGTGCCAGCAGTTCGACAGGGACCACGGTAACTAATGAAAAACTGTTTTTT.

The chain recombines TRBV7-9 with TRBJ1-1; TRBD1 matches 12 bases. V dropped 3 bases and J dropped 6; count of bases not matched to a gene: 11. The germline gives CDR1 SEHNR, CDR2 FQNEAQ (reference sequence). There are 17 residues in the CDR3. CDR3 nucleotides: TGTGCCAGCAGCTTCACCGGGACAGGGGGCGCATTCGCTGAAGCTTTCTTT. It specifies CASSFTGTGGAFAEAFF.

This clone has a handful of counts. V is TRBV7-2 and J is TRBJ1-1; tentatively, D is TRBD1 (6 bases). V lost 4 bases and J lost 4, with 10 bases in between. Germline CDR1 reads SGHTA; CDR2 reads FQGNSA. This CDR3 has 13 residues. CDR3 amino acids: CASSYRVSTEAFF. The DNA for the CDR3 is TGTGCCAGCAGCTACAGGGTGAGCACTGAAGCTTTCTTT.

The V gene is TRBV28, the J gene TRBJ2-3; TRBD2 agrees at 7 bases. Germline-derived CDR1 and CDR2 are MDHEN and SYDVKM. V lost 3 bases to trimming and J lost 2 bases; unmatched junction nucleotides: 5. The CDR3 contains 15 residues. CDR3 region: CASSFRGSPTDTQYF. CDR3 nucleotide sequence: TGTGCCAGCAGTTTCCGCGGGAGTCCCACAGATACGCAGTATTTT.

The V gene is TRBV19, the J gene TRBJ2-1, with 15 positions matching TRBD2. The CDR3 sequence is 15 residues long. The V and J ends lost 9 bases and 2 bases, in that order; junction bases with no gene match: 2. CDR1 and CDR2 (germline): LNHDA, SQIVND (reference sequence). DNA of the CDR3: TGTGCCAGCGGACTAGCGGGGGGGGCCTACAATGAGCAGTTCTTC. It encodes CASGLAGGAYNEQFF.

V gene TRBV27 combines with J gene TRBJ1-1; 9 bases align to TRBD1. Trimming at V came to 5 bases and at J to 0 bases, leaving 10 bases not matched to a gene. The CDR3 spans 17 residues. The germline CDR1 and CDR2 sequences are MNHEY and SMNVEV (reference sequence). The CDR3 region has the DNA TGTGCCAGCAGTACTCCAGGGACAGGGCGGGTGAACACTGAAGCTTTCTTT. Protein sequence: CASSTPGTGRVNTEAFF.

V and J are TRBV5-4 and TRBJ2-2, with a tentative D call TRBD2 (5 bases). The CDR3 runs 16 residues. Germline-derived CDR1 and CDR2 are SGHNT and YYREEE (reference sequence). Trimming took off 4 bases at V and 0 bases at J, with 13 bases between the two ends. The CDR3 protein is CASSRSGRANTGELFF. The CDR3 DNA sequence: TGTGCCAGCAGCCGATCTGGGCGGGCGAACACCGGGGAGCTGTTTTTT.

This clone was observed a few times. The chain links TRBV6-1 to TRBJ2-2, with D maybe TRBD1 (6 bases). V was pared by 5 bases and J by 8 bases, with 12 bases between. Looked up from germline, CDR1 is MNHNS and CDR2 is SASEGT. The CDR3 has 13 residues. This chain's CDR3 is CASSLQGRGELFF. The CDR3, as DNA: TGTGCCAGCAGTCTCCAGGGGAGAGGGGAGCTGTTTTTT.

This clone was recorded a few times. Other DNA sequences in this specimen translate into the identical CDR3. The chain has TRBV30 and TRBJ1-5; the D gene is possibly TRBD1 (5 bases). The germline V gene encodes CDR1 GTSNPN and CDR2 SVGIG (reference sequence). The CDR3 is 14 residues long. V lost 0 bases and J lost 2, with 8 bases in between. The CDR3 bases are TGTGCCTGGAGTGTCGGAGGGGGCAATCAGCCCCAGCATTTT. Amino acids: CAWSVGGGNQPQHF.

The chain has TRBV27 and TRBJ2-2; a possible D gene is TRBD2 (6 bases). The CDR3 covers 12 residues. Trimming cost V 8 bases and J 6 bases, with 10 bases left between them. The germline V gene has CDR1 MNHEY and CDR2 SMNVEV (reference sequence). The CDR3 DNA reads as TGTGCCAGCCGGGACTTTCCCGGGGAGCTGTTTTTT. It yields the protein CASRDFPGELFF.

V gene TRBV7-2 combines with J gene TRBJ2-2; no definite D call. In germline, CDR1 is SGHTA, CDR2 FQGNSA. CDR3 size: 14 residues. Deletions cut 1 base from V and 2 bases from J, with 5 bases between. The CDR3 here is CASSLDRNTGELFF. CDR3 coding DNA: TGTGCCAGCAGCTTAGACAGAAACACCGGGGAGCTGTTTTTT.

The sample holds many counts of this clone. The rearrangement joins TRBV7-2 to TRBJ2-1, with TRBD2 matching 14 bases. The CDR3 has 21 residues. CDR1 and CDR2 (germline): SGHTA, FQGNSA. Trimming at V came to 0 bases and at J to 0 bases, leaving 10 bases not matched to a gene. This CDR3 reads CASSLAPGTSGSPFSYNEQFF. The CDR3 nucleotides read TGTGCCAGCAGCTTAGCACCAGGGACTAGCGGGAGCCCGTTCTCCTACAATGAGCAGTTCTTC.

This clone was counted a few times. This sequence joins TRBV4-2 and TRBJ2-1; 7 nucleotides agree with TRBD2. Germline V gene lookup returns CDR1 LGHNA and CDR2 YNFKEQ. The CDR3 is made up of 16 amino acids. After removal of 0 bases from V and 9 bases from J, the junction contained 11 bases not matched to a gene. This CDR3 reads CASSQEWGLTLGEQFF. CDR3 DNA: TGTGCCAGCAGCCAAGAATGGGGACTAACGCTCGGTGAGCAGTTCTTC.

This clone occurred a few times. CDR3 residues: CASSQALRVLGAFF. In nucleotides, the CDR3 is TGCGCCAGCAGCCAGGCACTCAGGGTCCTGGGAGCTTTCTTT. The V gene is TRBV4-1, the J gene TRBJ1-1, with D tentatively TRBD1 (5 bases). Trimming cost V 3 bases and J 10 bases, with 18 bases left between them. The CDR3 covers 14 residues. Germline CDR1 is MGHRA and CDR2 is YSYEKL.

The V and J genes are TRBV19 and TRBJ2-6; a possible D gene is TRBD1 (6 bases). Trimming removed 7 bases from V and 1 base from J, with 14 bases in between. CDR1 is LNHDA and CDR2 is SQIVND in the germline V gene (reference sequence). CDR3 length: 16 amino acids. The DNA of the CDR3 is TGTGCCAGTAACAATCCAGGGGAATCTGGGGCCAACGTCCTGACTTTC. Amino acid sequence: CASNNPGESGANVLTF.

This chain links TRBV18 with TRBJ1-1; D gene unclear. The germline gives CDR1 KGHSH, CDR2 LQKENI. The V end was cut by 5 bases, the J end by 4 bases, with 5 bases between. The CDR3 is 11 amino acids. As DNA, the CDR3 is TGTGCCAGCTCAAAAGGCACTGAAGCTTTCTTT. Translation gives CASSKGTEAFF.

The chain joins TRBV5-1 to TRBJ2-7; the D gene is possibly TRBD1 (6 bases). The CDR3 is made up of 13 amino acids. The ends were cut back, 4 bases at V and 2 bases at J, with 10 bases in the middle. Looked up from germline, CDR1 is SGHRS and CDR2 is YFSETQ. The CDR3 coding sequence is TGCGCCAGCAGCAGGGGGTTGACCTACGAGCAGTACTTC. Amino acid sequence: CASSRGLTYEQYF.

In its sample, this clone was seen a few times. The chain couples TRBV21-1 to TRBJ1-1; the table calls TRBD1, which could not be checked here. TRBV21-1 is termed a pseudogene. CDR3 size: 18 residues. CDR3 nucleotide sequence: TGTGCCAGCAGCAAAGGGAAGGGGACAGATAATGGAGGTACTGAAGCTTTCTTT. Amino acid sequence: CASSKGKGTDNGGTEAFF.

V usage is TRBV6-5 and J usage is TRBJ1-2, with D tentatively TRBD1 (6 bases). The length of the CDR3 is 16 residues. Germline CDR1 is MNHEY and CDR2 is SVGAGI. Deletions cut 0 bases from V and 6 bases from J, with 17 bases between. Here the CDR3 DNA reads TGTGCCAGCAGTTACTCGAAGGGCAGGGGAGTCGATGGCTACACCTTC. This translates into CASSYSKGRGVDGYTF.

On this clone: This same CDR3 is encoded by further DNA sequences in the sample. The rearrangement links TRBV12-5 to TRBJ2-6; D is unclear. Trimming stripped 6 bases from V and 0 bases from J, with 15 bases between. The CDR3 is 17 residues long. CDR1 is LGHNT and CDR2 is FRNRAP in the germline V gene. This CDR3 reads CASGAPPFLSGANVLTF. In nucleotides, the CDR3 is TGTGCTAGTGGGGCCCCCCCCTTCCTCTCTGGGGCCAACGTCCTGACTTTC.

This CDR3 reads CAWSLLQAGGEQFF. The CDR3 region has the DNA TGTGCCTGGAGCCTCCTTCAAGCGGGAGGGGAGCAGTTCTTC. The genes are TRBV30 and TRBJ2-1; TRBD2 matches at 10 bases. Germline CDR1 reads GTSNPN; CDR2 reads SVGIG (reference sequence). This CDR3 has 14 amino acids. With 3 bases clipped from V and 10 bases from J, the junction kept 9 bases outside the gene matches. The whole variable domain, filled in from reference TRBV30 and TRBJ2-1, reads SQTIHQWPATLVQPVGSPLSLECTVEGTSNPNLYWYRQAAGRGLQLLFYSVGIGQISSEVPQNLSASRPQDRQFILSSKKLLLSDSGFYLCAWSLLQAGGEQFFGPGTRLTVL.

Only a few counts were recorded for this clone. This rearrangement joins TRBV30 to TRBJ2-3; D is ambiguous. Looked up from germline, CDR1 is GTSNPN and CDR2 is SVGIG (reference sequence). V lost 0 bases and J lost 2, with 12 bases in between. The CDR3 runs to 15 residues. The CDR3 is CAWSVFGETTDTQYF. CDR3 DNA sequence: TGTGCCTGGAGTGTATTTGGGGAAACCACAGATACGCAGTATTTT.

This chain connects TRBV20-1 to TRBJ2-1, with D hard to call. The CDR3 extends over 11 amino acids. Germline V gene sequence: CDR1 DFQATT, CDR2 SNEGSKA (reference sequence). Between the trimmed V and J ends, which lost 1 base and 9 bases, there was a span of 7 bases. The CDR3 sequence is CSARVDLEQFF. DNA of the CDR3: TGCAGTGCTAGAGTGGACCTTGAGCAGTTCTTC.